Listed here are 8 T cell receptor beta chains from one sample, sequenced in a study of T cell responses to AZD1222 COVID-19 vaccine. The data were produced by immunoSEQ multiplex PCR, yet TCRdb's version contains in-frame clones alone and is incomplete. The sample shows approximately 120,000 clones, approximately 89% of them seen only once. Material: peripheral blood, obtained 28 days after the second AZD1222 dose. The receptors were sampled from an adult who received the AZD1222 COVID-19 vaccine.

The chain is built from TRBV6-5 and TRBJ1-1; 7 positions match TRBD1. Trimming took 4 bases from V and 7 from J; bases not matched to a gene: 6. This CDR3 is 13 amino acids long. CDR1 and CDR2 from the germline V gene are MNHEY and SVGAGI. CDR3 nucleotides: TGTGCCAGCAGTTCCCGACAGGGTAGTGAAGCTTTCTTT. The encoded protein is CASSSRQGSEAFF.

The chain combines TRBV24-1 with TRBJ2-1; D remains unclear. Between the trimmed V and J ends, which lost 9 bases and 1 base, there was a span of 12 bases. The CDR3 is 14 amino acids. Germline loops: CDR1 KGHDR, CDR2 SFDVKD. The CDR3 loop is CATQSRESYNEQFF. In DNA, the CDR3 is TGTGCCACCCAATCTCGTGAGTCCTACAATGAGCAGTTCTTC.

The chain employs TRBV4-1 and TRBJ2-7; D is uncertain. There are 15 residues in the CDR3. CDR1 is MGHRA and CDR2 is YSYEKL in the germline V gene. V lost 0 bases and J lost 3, with 12 bases in between. CDR3 sequence: CASSQDSASYYEQYF. DNA for the CDR3: TGCGCCAGCAGCCAAGATTCAGCGAGTTACTACGAGCAGTACTTC.

The chain employs TRBV28 and TRBJ1-1, with a possible D match to TRBD1 (5 bases). V dropped 1 base and J dropped 4 bases, with 7 bases sitting between them. The length of the CDR3 is 13 residues. From germline, CDR1 is MDHEN and CDR2 SYDVKM. DNA of the CDR3: TGTGCCAGCAGTTTATTAGGGGTCACTGAAGCTTTCTTT. Translated: CASSLLGVTEAFF.

This rearrangement joins TRBV7-9 to TRBJ2-3; 11 bases match TRBD2. Trimming removed 0 bases from V and 3 bases from J; junction bases left unmatched: 8. The CDR3 has 18 amino acids. Germline loops: CDR1 SEHNR, CDR2 FQNEAQ (reference sequence). CDR3 amino acids: CASSLAQGLADGTDTQYF. The CDR3 region has the DNA TGTGCCAGCAGCTTAGCGCAGGGACTAGCGGATGGGACAGATACGCAGTATTTT.

The CDR3 reads CASSPDGGGRSYNEQFF. CDR3 nucleotides: TGCGCCAGCAGCCCCGACGGCGGGGGGCGCTCCTACAATGAGCAGTTCTTC. This chain connects TRBV4-3 to TRBJ2-1; TRBD2 matches at 8 bases. Germline V gene lookup returns CDR1 LGHNA and CDR2 YSLEER. V shed 4 bases and J 0 bases; nucleotides not matched to a gene: 8. The CDR3 is made up of 17 amino acids.

J is TRBJ2-5 and V is TRBV10-3; TRBD1 aligns across 8 bases. V dropped 2 bases and J dropped 3; count of bases not matched to a gene: 5. The CDR3 contains 15 residues. Germline V gene sequence: CDR1 ENHRY, CDR2 SYGVKD. The CDR3 DNA sequence: TGTGCCATCAGTGAGGGACAGGGCTTGGAAGAGACCCAGTACTTC. The encoded protein is CAISEGQGLEETQYF.

The V gene is TRBV5-5, the J gene TRBJ2-1, with 8 bases matching TRBD2. V dropped 4 bases and J dropped 6; count of bases not matched to a gene: 9. The CDR3 contains 15 residues. The V gene's germline CDR1 is SGHKS and CDR2 YYEKEE (reference sequence). The CDR3 DNA sequence: TGTGCCAGCAGCCCGGGGGGGACTAGGTTCAATGAGCAGTTCTTC. Amino acids: CASSPGGTRFNEQFF.